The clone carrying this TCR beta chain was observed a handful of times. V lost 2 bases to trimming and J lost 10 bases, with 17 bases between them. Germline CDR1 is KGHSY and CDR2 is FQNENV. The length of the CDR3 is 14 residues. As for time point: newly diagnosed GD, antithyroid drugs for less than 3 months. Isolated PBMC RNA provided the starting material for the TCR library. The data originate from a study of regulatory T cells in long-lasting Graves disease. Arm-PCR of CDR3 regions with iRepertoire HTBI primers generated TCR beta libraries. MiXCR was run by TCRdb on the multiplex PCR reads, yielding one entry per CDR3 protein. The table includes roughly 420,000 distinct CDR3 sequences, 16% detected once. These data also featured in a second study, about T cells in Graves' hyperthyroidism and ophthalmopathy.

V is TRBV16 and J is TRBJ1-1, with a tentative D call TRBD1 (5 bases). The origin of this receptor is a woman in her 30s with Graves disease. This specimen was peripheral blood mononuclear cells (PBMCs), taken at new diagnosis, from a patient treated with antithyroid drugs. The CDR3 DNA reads TGTGCCAGCAGCCAAGGGGGAGGTGAGTCGGGAGCTTTCTTT. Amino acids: CASSQGGGESGAFF. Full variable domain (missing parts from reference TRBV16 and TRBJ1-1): GEEVAQTPKHLVRGEGQKAKLYCAPIKGHSYVFWYQQVLKNEFKFLISFQNENVFDETGMPKERFSAKCLPNSPCSLEIQATKLEDSAVYFCASSQGGGESGAFFGQGTRLTVV.